The 27 T cell receptor beta chains listed next were all sequenced from one sample in a study of blood T cell repertoires in COVID-19. Only in-frame clones appear in the TCRdb table, and some are missing; sequencing was by immunoSEQ multiplex PCR. The data show a few hundred thousand clones, approximately 86% seen once. Material: peripheral blood. The receptors stem from a man in his 60s with acute or convalescent COVID-19.

The J gene is TRBJ1-3, the V gene TRBV9, with TRBD1 matching 7 bases. With 3 bases clipped from V and 1 base from J, the junction kept 7 bases outside the gene matches. From germline, CDR1 is SGDLS and CDR2 YYNGEE. The CDR3 length is 16 residues. CDR3 in DNA: TGTGCCAGCAGCGCCCAACAGGGGAATTCTGGAAACACCATATATTTT. Translating it yields CASSAQQGNSGNTIYF.

This clone was recorded a few times. The chain employs TRBV4-1 and TRBJ1-1, with TRBD1 identical over 7 bases. CDR1 is MGHRA and CDR2 is YSYEKL in the germline V gene. This CDR3 comprises 14 residues. V lost 3 bases, J lost 1 base, and 2 bases stayed unmatched. CDR3 region: CASSQGQWNTEAFF. CDR3 sequence (DNA): TGCGCCAGCAGCCAGGGACAGTGGAACACTGAAGCTTTCTTT.

The V gene is TRBV2, the J gene TRBJ1-2; D gene ambiguous. The CDR3 contains 14 residues. Trimming pared 0 bases from V and 4 bases from J, leaving 9 bases between. The germline gives CDR1 SNHLY, CDR2 FYNNEI. This CDR3 is CASSEALAGYGYTF. DNA of the CDR3: TGTGCCAGCAGTGAAGCGCTGGCAGGCTATGGCTACACCTTC.

This clone was seen a single time. In nucleotides, the CDR3 is TGTGCCAGCAGCTACGTCGGGACCGGGGAGCTGTTTTTT. Protein sequence: CASSYVGTGELFF. The chain joins TRBV11-2 to TRBJ2-2; D is unresolved. The V and J ends lost 4 bases and 5 bases respectively, with 8 bases between them. The length of the CDR3 is 13 residues. CDR1 is SGHAT and CDR2 is FQNNGV in the germline V gene.

The chain combines TRBV28 with TRBJ2-7; 7 bases map to TRBD1. Germline V lookup: CDR1 MDHEN, CDR2 SYDVKM. CDR3 length equals 14 residues. With 5 bases clipped from V and 2 bases from J, the junction kept 6 bases outside the gene matches. In DNA form, the CDR3 reads TGTGCCAGCAGTACTACGGGGACAGCCTACGAGCAGTACTTC. Protein sequence: CASSTTGTAYEQYF.

The chain couples TRBV19 to TRBJ1-2; D ambiguous. The V and J ends lost 5 bases and 2 bases respectively, with 9 bases between them. CDR1 is LNHDA, CDR2 SQIVND, per germline (reference sequence). The CDR3 loop spans 13 amino acids. CDR3 in DNA: TGTGCCAGTAGTTTACGGGTAAACTATGGCTACACCTTC. It is translated as CASSLRVNYGYTF. Drawing the rest from reference TRBV19 and TRBJ1-2, the complete variable domain is DGGITQSPKYLFRKEGQNVTLSCEQNLNHDAMYWYRQDPGQGLRLIYYSQIVNDFQKGDIAEGYSVSREKKESFPLTVTSAQKNPTAFYLCASSLRVNYGYTFGSGTRLTVV.

This clone was recorded a few times. This rearrangement joins TRBV19 to TRBJ1-1; D not resolved. CDR3 length: 12 residues. Germline-derived CDR1 and CDR2 are LNHDA and SQIVND (reference sequence). Trimming pared 5 bases from V and 1 base from J, leaving 5 bases between. The CDR3 reads CASSDKNTEAFF. CDR3 in DNA: TGTGCCAGTAGTGACAAGAACACTGAAGCTTTCTTT.

The chain recombines TRBV7-6 with TRBJ2-1; weak D call: TRBD2 (6 bases). V was pared by 5 bases and J by 3 bases, with 14 bases between. CDR1 and CDR2 from the germline V gene are SGHVS and FNYEAQ. The CDR3 totals 15 residues. In DNA form, the CDR3 reads TGTGCCAGCAGCCCGACTAGAGCTTTCTACAATGAGCAGTTCTTC. It is translated as CASSPTRAFYNEQFF. Full variable domain (missing parts from reference TRBV7-6 and TRBJ2-1): GAGVSQSPRYKVTKRGQDVALRCDPISGHVSLYWYRQALGQGPEFLTYFNYEAQQDKSGLPNDRFSAERPEGSISTLTIQRTEQRDSAMYRCASSPTRAFYNEQFFGPGTRLTVL.

The chain employs TRBV28 and TRBJ1-2, with 10 bases identical to TRBD1. There are 15 residues in the CDR3. The junction had 11 bases not matched to a gene; V was cut back by 6 bases and J by 7 bases. Germline CDR1 reads MDHEN; CDR2 reads SYDVKM. The CDR3 protein is CASSSRDRGLGGYTF. The CDR3 DNA is TGTGCCAGCAGCTCCCGGGACAGGGGTTTGGGTGGCTACACCTTC.

The chain employs TRBV5-6 and TRBJ1-1; TRBD1 agrees at 8 bases. Per the germline V gene, CDR1 is SGHDT and CDR2 is YYEEEE. Trimming removed 2 bases from V and 6 bases from J; junction bases left unmatched: 3. The CDR3 is 13 amino acids. DNA for the CDR3: TGTGCCAGCAGCTTTAAACAGGGGGCTGAAGCTTTCTTT. Translating gives CASSFKQGAEAFF.

This clone occurred once. The rearrangement uses TRBV7-3 and TRBJ2-7; TRBD1 agrees at 9 bases. V was pared by 8 bases and J by 7 bases, with 9 bases of the junction left unmatched. Germline CDR1 SGHTA, CDR2 FQGTGA. This CDR3 contains 13 residues. The CDR3 loop is CASAQGARGEQYF. The CDR3 region has the DNA TGTGCCAGCGCACAGGGGGCGCGGGGGGAGCAGTACTTC.

This clone appeared a single time. CDR3 amino acids: CASSPVAGTASSGNTIYF. Written as DNA, the CDR3 is TGTGCCAGCTCACCAGTAGCAGGGACAGCCAGCTCTGGAAACACCATATATTTT. This sequence joins TRBV18 and TRBJ1-3, with 7 bases fitting TRBD1. Germline V gene lookup returns CDR1 KGHSH and CDR2 LQKENI. The V gene end was trimmed by 2 bases and the J gene end by 0 bases; junction bases not matched to a gene: 10. The CDR3 consists of 18 residues.

DNA of the CDR3: TGCGCCAGCGAGCGGGGGGAAGGGTATGAGCAGTTCTTC. Protein product: CASERGEGYEQFF. This chain links TRBV5-1 with TRBJ2-1, with 9 bases fitting TRBD2. The CDR3 spans 13 residues. Germline V gene sequence: CDR1 SGHRS, CDR2 YFSETQ. The V segment lost 7 bases and the J segment 8 bases; nucleotides outside the gene matches: 7.

The chain joins TRBV4-3 to TRBJ2-3, with 7 bases matching TRBD1. J was trimmed by 6 bases and V by 1 base; bases with no gene match: 13. The CDR3 has 17 amino acids. Germline V gives CDR1 LGHNA, CDR2 YSLEER. Here the CDR3 DNA reads TGCGCCAGCAGCCAAGGGTCCCGGACAGGCCTTGCGGATACGCAGTATTTT. This sequence encodes CASSQGSRTGLADTQYF.

CDR3 coding DNA: TGTGCCAGCAGCTTAACCAGGGACACCACCCGCGAGCAGTACTTC. This gives the protein CASSLTRDTTREQYF. This rearrangement joins TRBV7-8 to TRBJ2-7; D might be TRBD1 (6 bases). V lost 2 bases, J lost 6 bases, and 17 bases lay in between. Germline values: CDR1 SGHVS, CDR2 FQNEAQ. This CDR3 spans 15 amino acids.

This chain uses TRBV6-2 or TRBV6-3 with TRBJ1-2, with 7 positions matching TRBD1. V lost 6 bases and J lost 4; bases outside the gene matches: 8. The germline V gene encodes CDR1 MNHEY and CDR2 SVGEGT. The length of the CDR3 is 14 residues. CDR3 DNA sequence: TGTGCCAGCAGCCCAGGGGGTCTGGTCTATGGCTACACCTTC. Amino acids: CASSPGGLVYGYTF.

The chain is built from TRBV4-3 and TRBJ2-1; 12 bases fit TRBD1. After removal of 8 bases from V and 6 bases from J, the junction contained 8 bases not matched to a gene. The length of the CDR3 is 15 residues. Germline lookup yields CDR1 LGHNA and CDR2 YSLEER. The CDR3 here is CASLTGTGGFNEQFF. The DNA for the CDR3 is TGCGCCAGCCTTACCGGGACAGGGGGCTTCAATGAGCAGTTCTTC.

The chain is built from TRBV6-5 and TRBJ2-7; D is ambiguous. Germline assignment: CDR1 MNHEY and CDR2 SVGAGI. V lost 6 bases, J lost 5 bases, and 14 bases lay in between. CDR3 size: 13 residues. CDR3 sequence: CASRKSLRDEQYF. DNA of the CDR3: TGTGCCAGCAGAAAATCTCTTCGGGACGAGCAGTACTTC.

This rearrangement joins TRBV5-1 to TRBJ2-2; D is uncertain. Trimming took 0 bases from V and 0 from J, leaving 6 bases between them. There are 15 residues in the CDR3. The V gene's germline CDR1 is SGHRS and CDR2 YFSETQ. Written as DNA, the CDR3 is TGCGCCAGCAGCTTGGGAGCGCCGAACACCGGGGAGCTGTTTTTT. Residues: CASSLGAPNTGELFF.

This clone turned up a few times. The chain is built from TRBV2 and TRBJ2-3; TRBD1 matches at 11 bases. The CDR3 spans 15 residues. Germline assignment: CDR1 SNHLY and CDR2 FYNNEI. V was pared by 7 bases and J by 3 bases, with 6 bases of the junction left unmatched. CDR3: CASKRTGGGTDTQYF. CDR3 DNA: TGTGCCAGCAAGCGGACAGGGGGCGGGACAGATACGCAGTATTTT.

The CDR3 protein is CASSLVPFSTDTQYF. CDR3 DNA: TGCGCCAGCAGCTTGGTTCCCTTTAGCACAGATACGCAGTATTTT. This sequence joins TRBV5-1 and TRBJ2-3; no reliable D call. Germline CDR1 and CDR2: SGHRS and YFSETQ. V dropped 0 bases and J dropped 0 bases, with 8 bases sitting between them. This CDR3 region has 15 residues.

The V gene is TRBV18, the J gene TRBJ2-6; D perhaps matches TRBD2 (5 bases). Looked up from germline, CDR1 is KGHSH and CDR2 is LQKENI. The CDR3 contains 16 residues. V was shortened by 3 bases and J by 4 bases, with 13 bases between the two germline ends. The chain's CDR3 is CASSPPRGTGANVLTF. The CDR3 DNA reads as TGTGCCAGCTCACCGCCACGGGGAACCGGGGCCAACGTCCTGACTTTC.

In this sample, this clone turned up a few times. The chain employs TRBV2 and TRBJ2-1; TRBD1 aligns across 9 bases. The V and J ends lost 4 bases and 5 bases, in that order; junction bases with no gene match: 0. Germline V gene lookup returns CDR1 SNHLY and CDR2 FYNNEI. The CDR3 spans 13 residues. This CDR3 reads CASSGDRDNEQFF. CDR3 coding DNA: TGTGCCAGCAGTGGGGACAGGGACAATGAGCAGTTCTTC.

This chain uses TRBV10-3 with TRBJ1-3; a possible D gene is TRBD1 (5 bases). Trimming stripped 4 bases from V and 0 bases from J, with 13 bases between. Germline CDR1 is ENHRY and CDR2 is SYGVKD. The CDR3 runs 16 residues. The CDR3 sequence: CAISGQGGLSGNTIYF. For the CDR3, the DNA is TGTGCCATCAGTGGGCAGGGTGGGCTCTCTGGAAACACCATATATTTT.

The table lists this clone with a few counts. The chain recombines TRBV6-6 with TRBJ1-2; 8 positions agree with TRBD1. CDR1 MNHNY and CDR2 SVGAGI come from the germline V gene (reference sequence). With 8 bases clipped from V and 1 base from J, the junction kept 18 bases outside the gene matches. The CDR3 covers 18 residues. CDR3 amino acids: CASGPSPLGQGLNYGYTF. Here the CDR3 DNA reads TGTGCCAGCGGTCCTTCCCCTTTAGGACAGGGCCTTAACTATGGCTACACCTTC.

This clone has only one observation. The genes are TRBV28 and TRBJ1-2, with 12 bases aligning to TRBD1. The germline V gene encodes CDR1 MDHEN and CDR2 SYDVKM. Germline trimming cut 6 bases from V and 5 bases from J; bases unmatched to any gene: 7. There are 15 residues in the CDR3. CDR3 protein: CASRPTGQGAYGYTF. Here the CDR3 DNA reads TGTGCCAGCAGACCAACGGGACAGGGGGCTTATGGCTACACCTTC.

This rearrangement joins TRBV7-2 to TRBJ1-2, with TRBD1 identical over 8 bases. Unmatched junction bases numbered 8, after V lost 6 bases and J lost 5 bases. This CDR3 is 14 amino acids long. The germline CDR1 and CDR2 sequences are SGHTA and FQGNSA. This CDR3 reads CASRLTGEGYGYTF. DNA for the CDR3: TGTGCCAGCAGATTGACAGGGGAGGGTTATGGCTACACCTTC.